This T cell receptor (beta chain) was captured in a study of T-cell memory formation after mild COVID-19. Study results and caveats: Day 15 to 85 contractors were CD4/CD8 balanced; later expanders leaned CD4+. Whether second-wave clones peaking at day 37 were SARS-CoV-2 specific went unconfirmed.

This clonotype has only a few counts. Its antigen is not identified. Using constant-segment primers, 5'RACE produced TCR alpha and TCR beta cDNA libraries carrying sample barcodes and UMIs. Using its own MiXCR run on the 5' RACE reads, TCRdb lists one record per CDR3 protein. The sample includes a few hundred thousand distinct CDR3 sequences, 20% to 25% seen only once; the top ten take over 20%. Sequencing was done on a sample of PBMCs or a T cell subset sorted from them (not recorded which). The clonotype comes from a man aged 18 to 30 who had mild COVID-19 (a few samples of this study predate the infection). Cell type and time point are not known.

CDR3 protein: CASSQDQWRDTQYF. In DNA, the CDR3 is TGCGCCAGCAGCCAAGACCAATGGCGAGATACGCAGTATTTT. The gene calls are TRBV4-1 and TRBJ2-3; no clear D. Trimming stripped 0 bases from V and 5 bases from J, with 9 bases between. CDR1 MGHRA and CDR2 YSYEKL come from the germline V gene. CDR3 size: 14 residues.